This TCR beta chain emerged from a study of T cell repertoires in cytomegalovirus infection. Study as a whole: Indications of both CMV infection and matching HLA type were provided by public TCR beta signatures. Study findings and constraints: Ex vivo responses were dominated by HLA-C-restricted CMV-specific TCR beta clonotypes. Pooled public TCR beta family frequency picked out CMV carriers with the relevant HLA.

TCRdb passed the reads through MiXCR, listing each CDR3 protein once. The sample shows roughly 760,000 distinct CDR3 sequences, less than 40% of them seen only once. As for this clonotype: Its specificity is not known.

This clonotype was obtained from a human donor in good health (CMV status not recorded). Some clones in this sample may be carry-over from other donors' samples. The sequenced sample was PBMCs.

In DNA form, the CDR3 reads TGTGCCAGCAGTTACTCCGAACAGGGGGGAGATACGCAGTATTTT. Translated, it gives CASSYSEQGGDTQYF. The chain recombines TRBV6-5 with TRBJ2-3; 8 bases agree with TRBD1. Germline trimming cut 0 bases from V and 5 bases from J; bases unmatched to any gene: 4. Per germline, CDR1 MNHEY and CDR2 SVGAGI. The CDR3 is 15 amino acids.